This record looks at one T cell receptor beta chain sequence and its context. Trimming removed 2 bases from V and 4 bases from J; junction bases left unmatched: 4. The CDR3 has 14 residues. Germline V gene lookup returns CDR1 SGHAT and CDR2 FQNNGV. This record comes from a study of blood T cell repertoires in COVID-19. Study summary: COVID-19 samples collected from the United States, Italy and Spain covered acute and convalescent phases.

The study recruited people aged about 18 to 95 years across approximately 24 US areas. Participant-given clinical history determined each cohort assignment. Generated by immunoSEQ multiplex PCR, the TCRdb table keeps only in-frame clones and is missing some. This sample has 180,000 or so clones, with roughly 86% found just once. Sequenced: PBMCs or T cells enriched from blood (not recorded which). V usage is TRBV11-2 and J usage is TRBJ1-2, with 7 bases matching TRBD1. This clonotype was obtained from a man in his forties with acute COVID-19. CDR3 in amino acids: CASSLSRGIYGYTF. The CDR3 DNA reads TGTGCCAGCAGCTTAAGCAGGGGGATCTATGGCTACACCTTC.